Listed below are T cell receptor beta chains from one sample, sequenced in a study of shared clonotypes between healthy human individuals. Clones were read by immunoSEQ multiplex PCR, and TCRdb kept only the in-frame ones, dropping some. This table holds around 2.5 million clones, 93% found once. Input material: naive CD4+ T cells from PBMCs. Source of these receptors: a man between 18 and 35 years old in good health. Some clones in this sample may be carry-over from other donors' samples. CDR3s leave out the opening cysteine and the closing phenylalanine or tryptophan. Each record gives: CDR3 protein, clone size, D gene, V gene. The D gene is left open where the match is weak. The size field is filled for only some rows; it gives once, few, many or a size class.

cdr3_aa: ASSARFGGQETQY; clone_size: -; d_call: -; v_call: TRBV7-2
cdr3_aa: ASSFGTGVPYEQY; clone_size: -; d_call: TRBD1; v_call: TRBV28
cdr3_aa: ASSSSGSLGQY; clone_size: -; d_call: TRBD2; v_call: TRBV6-5
cdr3_aa: ASSYGLALGDSPLH; clone_size: -; d_call: -; v_call: TRBV6-5
cdr3_aa: ASSESYTEAF; clone_size: few; d_call: -; v_call: TRBV6-1
cdr3_aa: ASSSPLTGVYEQY; clone_size: -; d_call: -; v_call: TRBV28
cdr3_aa: ASSLTGLVPDTQY; clone_size: -; d_call: TRBD2; v_call: TRBV5-1
cdr3_aa: ASSLKLAVYNEQF; clone_size: -; d_call: -; v_call: TRBV5-4
cdr3_aa: ASSPMGGPTDTQY; clone_size: once; d_call: -; v_call: TRBV7-2
cdr3_aa: ASSKGLAYSYEQY; clone_size: -; d_call: TRBD2; v_call: TRBV5-1
cdr3_aa: ASMVRDTEAF; clone_size: -; d_call: -; v_call: TRBV6-1
cdr3_aa: ATSLVFRRTQH; clone_size: -; d_call: -; v_call: TRBV28
cdr3_aa: ASSYSPETTEAF; clone_size: -; d_call: -; v_call: TRBV6-5
cdr3_aa: AWSLGGGTDTQY; clone_size: -; d_call: -; v_call: TRBV30
cdr3_aa: ASSLPEGVSEQY; clone_size: few; d_call: -; v_call: TRBV5-1
cdr3_aa: ASSSIVARGTRRNTEAF; clone_size: -; d_call: -; v_call: TRBV7-9